This TCR beta chain emerged from a study of T cells after yellow fever vaccination (dated by TCRdb to the late 2010s). Looking at the study overall: The SMART-Seq v4 Ultra Low Input RNA kit was used to prepare libraries from fractions with low cell numbers. To track T-cell clones before and after primary and booster YFV17D yellow fever vaccination, bulk TCR alpha and beta repertoires were sequenced longitudinally. Two healthy male donors made up the cohort, one aged 18 to 29 years and the other aged 30 to 40 years. Blood was collected at multiple timepoints before and after primary and secondary immunization, and bulk PBMC replicates and cell subsets were isolated. Findings and caveats that apply to the study as a whole: Because the study included only a couple of donors, the extent to which the findings can be generalized is limited. A small share of clonotypes was detected in both CD4 and CD8 compartments, with the overlap likely arising from convergent recombination. Compared with the primary T-cell response, the secondary T-cell response was faster but weaker, reaching its peak on day 5 rather than on day 15. After the booster, most clones that had expanded after primary vaccination were detected again (approximately 97% of CD4 and more than 80% of CD8), suggesting broad maintenance of memory. Because abundant contaminating clonotypes from the bulk population could be contained in FACS-sorted repertoires, computational filtering was required.

TCR cDNA was made using 5'RACE template switching, a step that added a universal primer site and unique molecular identifiers. Priming for cDNA synthesis came from both the TCR alpha and TCR beta constant segments. Libraries were amplified in two PCR steps, with sample barcodes and sequencing adapters added in the second step. Sequencing of the libraries was done on either Illumina HiSeq 2500 (2x100 bp) or NovaSeq (2x150 bp). As for the authors' bioinformatics: MIGEC was used to demultiplex reads and collapse the reads into UMI consensus sequences, and MiXCR was used for V(D)J alignment. Vaccine-responding clonotypes were defined with edgeR using replicate PBMC samples, requiring FDR below 0.01 and a log2 fold change above 5 up to day 15. Bulk clonotypes were assigned CD4 or CD8 identity according to which sequenced CD4 or CD8 repertoire held them at higher abundance. TCRdb reworked the public reads: Q25 trimming with fastp, MiXCR clone assembly, productive beta chains retained. Identical CDR3 proteins give one entry, which carries the most common genes and DNA. These V and J calls are TCRdb output, not the study's own analysis. This sample lists 510,000 or so distinct CDR3 sequences; 19% were detected once. The ten largest clones represent 13% to 15% of the sample.

The sample's treatment or condition label is to be understood as: live attenuated yellow fever vaccine strain. At each blood-draw timepoint, two biological replicates of bulk PBMCs were collected. A standard Ficoll-Paque protocol was used to isolate PBMCs from peripheral blood. TriZol was used to extract RNA from bulk PBMCs, from CD4 and CD8 fractions, and from dextramer-positive and dextramer-negative fractions. Comment on this clonotype: Its antigen specificity is not known. No base quality information exists; no much larger clone differs at one position.

V is pared back by 5 bases and J by 6 bases, with 14 bases lying between the germline termini. The CDR3 goes from the cysteine to the phenylalanine over 14 residues. Just CDR3 DNA is preserved here, 42 bases in frame from base 1. From the germline V gene, CDR1 is SGHAT and CDR2 is FQNNGV. The receptor chain draws on TRBV11-2 and TRBJ2-1, with the D segment possibly TRBD1 or TRBD2, each aligning over 5 bases. This clonotype originated in a man aged 25-40 years who received the YFV17D yellow fever vaccine. The material sequenced was PBMCs, taken 15 days after the yellow fever booster vaccination. The DNA is as follows: TGTGCCAGCAGCCCCGGGGCCGCCGCCAATGAGCAGTTCTTC. Its translation is CASSPGAAANEQFF. With the portions outside the CDR3 filled from the reference TRBV11-2 and TRBJ2-1 genes, the complete variable region becomes EAGVAQSPRYKIIEKRQSVAFWCNPISGHATLYWYQQILGQGPKLLIQFQNNGVVDDSQLPKDRFSAERLKGVDSTLKIQPAKLEDSAVYLCASSPGAAANEQFFGPGTRLTVL.